What follows are 8 T cell receptor beta chains derived from one specimen sequenced in a study of cytomegalovirus exposure and HLA in healthy donors. Primers: 60 Vbeta forward and 13 Jbeta reverse. TCRdb keeps only in-frame clones here, not all; method: immunoSEQ multiplex PCR. This sample has about 150,000 clones; over 60% occur once, and the top ten carry 1.5% to 2%. The sequencing input was PBMCs. These receptors were taken from a woman aged 40 to 50 in good health and CMV-seronegative.

This chain connects TRBV27 to TRBJ2-7, with TRBD1 matching over 7 bases. The trim removed 3 bases at V and 6 bases at J, leaving 5 bases unmatched. The CDR3 has 13 residues. CDR1 is MNHEY, CDR2 SMNVEV, per germline (reference sequence). CDR3: CASSFIRQGEQYF. The CDR3 nucleotides read TGTGCCAGCAGTTTTATTCGACAGGGCGAGCAGTACTTC.

The genes are TRBV10-1 and TRBJ2-2; D perhaps matches TRBD2 (7 bases). V was pared by 0 bases and J by 9 bases, with 11 bases between. Germline assignment: CDR1 WNHNN and CDR2 SYGVQD (reference sequence). The CDR3 contains 14 residues. The CDR3 DNA reads as TGCGCCAGCAGTGAGTCTCGGGGGGCGCGGGAGCTGTTTTTT. Its protein is CASSESRGARELFF.

The CDR3 spells CASSAEQIPNSPLHF. DNA of the CDR3: TGTGCCAGCAGTGCTGAACAGATTCCTAATTCACCCCTCCACTTT. The V and J genes are TRBV6-4 and TRBJ1-6; D remains unclear. The CDR3 length is 15 residues. V dropped 4 bases and J dropped 6 bases, with 13 bases sitting between them. Germline V lookup: CDR1 MRHNA, CDR2 SNTAGT.

This clone was counted once. The CDR3 region is CASTPRGTDYGYTF. DNA for the CDR3: TGCGCCAGCACCCCACGAGGAACCGACTATGGCTACACCTTC. This chain connects TRBV5-1 to TRBJ1-2; D uncertain. CDR1 SGHRS and CDR2 YFSETQ come from the germline V gene. The CDR3 totals 14 residues. The V end was cut by 6 bases, the J end by 3 bases, with 15 bases between.

This sequence joins TRBV29-1 and TRBJ1-1; maybe TRBD1 (5 bases). The CDR3 runs 14 residues. Germline values: CDR1 SQVTM, CDR2 ANQGSEA. V lost 6 bases and J 0 bases, leaving 14 bases between the germline ends. CDR3: CSVGDGGVNTEAFF. The DNA of the CDR3 is TGCAGCGTGGGGGACGGGGGGGTGAACACTGAAGCTTTCTTT.

This sequence joins TRBV6-1 and TRBJ2-7; 9 positions agree with TRBD2. Looked up from germline, CDR1 is MNHNS and CDR2 is SASEGT. The CDR3 is 15 amino acids. Trimming at V came to 6 bases and at J to 2 bases, leaving 8 bases not matched to a gene. Written as DNA, the CDR3 is TGTGCCAGCAGAGAACTAGCGGGTAATACCTACGAGCAGTACTTC. The encoded protein is CASRELAGNTYEQYF.

This clone was seen once. The genes are TRBV28 and TRBJ2-1, with a possible D match to TRBD1 (5 bases). Trimming removed 6 bases from V and 2 bases from J, with 14 bases in between. This CDR3 is built from 15 residues. The germline CDR1 and CDR2 sequences are MDHEN and SYDVKM. In DNA form, the CDR3 reads TGTGCCAGCAGCCCAGGGCAGGGTCCCTACAATGAGCAGTTCTTC. Its translation is CASSPGQGPYNEQFF.

This clone was seen a single time. This chain joins TRBV27 and TRBJ1-2, with 9 bases matching TRBD1. Germline V gives CDR1 MNHEY, CDR2 SMNVEV (reference sequence). V lost 6 bases to trimming and J lost 6 bases; unmatched junction nucleotides: 8. The CDR3 is 14 residues long. DNA of the CDR3: TGTGCCAGCAGGCAACTCGACAGGGGGAATGGCTACACCTTC. This gives the protein CASRQLDRGNGYTF.